Below, 24 T cell receptor beta chains from the same sample are listed, as sequenced in a study of blood T cells in healthy people across ages. Primed by a sample-barcoded 5' primer and a J-beta primer mix, a second PCR proceeded for about 6 to 11 cycles. TCRdb reprocessed the 5' RACE reads via MiXCR and lists one record per CDR3 protein. Of about 830,000 distinct CDR3 sequences listed, roughly 60% were seen once; the top ten hold roughly 20%. The specimen sequenced was blood. The source of these receptors is a man younger than 40 in good health.

The genes are TRBV29-1 and TRBJ2-4, with 9 nucleotides matching TRBD1. This CDR3 has 13 amino acids. The ends lost 7 bases at V and 6 bases at J; junction bases unmatched: 7. CDR1 is SQVTM and CDR2 is ANQGSEA in the germline V gene. CDR3 protein: CSARTGVGNIQYF. The DNA for the CDR3 is TGCAGCGCGAGGACAGGGGTCGGAAACATTCAGTACTTC. Using reference TRBV29-1 and TRBJ2-4 for the parts outside the CDR3, the full variable domain is SAVISQKPSRDICQRGTSLTIQCQVDSQVTMMFWYRQQPGQSLTLIATANQGSEATYESGFVIDKFPISRPNLTFSTLTVSNMSPEDSSIYLCSARTGVGNIQYFGAGTRLSVL.

The rearrangement joins TRBV27 to TRBJ1-2; D possibly corresponds to TRBD1 (6 bases). The V end lost 6 bases, the J end lost 4 bases, and 12 bases lay between the germline ends. Germline V gene data show CDR1 as MNHEY and CDR2 as SMNVEV (reference sequence). The CDR3 contains 13 residues. Written as DNA, the CDR3 is TGTGCCAGCAGCCGGGCAGGGGTCTATGGCTACACCTTC. Protein product: CASSRAGVYGYTF.

Concerning this clonotype itself: A read error may be the cause here, since a much bigger clone is one base away. The chain uses TRBV4-3 and TRBJ1-2; possible D gene TRBD1, 5 bases. This CDR3 contains 14 residues. Germline-derived CDR1 and CDR2 are LGHNA and YSLEER. CDR3 protein: CASNQDLGGIGYTF. CDR3 in DNA: TGCGCCAGCAACCAAGATCTTGGGGGGATTGGCTACACCTTC.

This clonotype was detected a few times. CDR3: CSAVEAGDYQETQYF. The CDR3 region has the DNA TGCAGCGCCGTGGAAGCGGGGGACTACCAAGAGACCCAGTACTTC. The genes are TRBV29-1 and TRBJ2-5, with 8 bases that match TRBD2. V lost 7 bases, J lost 0 bases, and 10 bases stayed unmatched. CDR3 length equals 15 residues. Per germline, CDR1 SQVTM and CDR2 ANQGSEA.

The table lists this clonotype with many counts. Mismatch with germline at one junction end may stem from a read error. The chain has TRBV5-1 and TRBJ2-7; D is ambiguous. Germline values: CDR1 SGHRS, CDR2 YFSETQ. The CDR3 extends over 11 amino acids. CDR3 coding DNA: TGTGCCAGCAGAAGCTCCTACGAGCAGTACTTC. Protein: CASRSSYEQYF.

This clonotype was counted at least ten times. The V gene is TRBV7-2, the J gene TRBJ2-6; TRBD1 matches at 7 bases. The CDR3 has 15 amino acids. The junction had 4 bases not matched to a gene; V was cut back by 5 bases and J by 3 bases. CDR1 and CDR2 (germline): SGHTA, FQGNSA. DNA for the CDR3: TGTGCCAGCAGCCCCAGACAGGGTGGGGCCAACGTCCTGACTTTC. Translation gives CASSPRQGGANVLTF. The whole variable domain, filled in from reference TRBV7-2 and TRBJ2-6, reads GAGVSQSPSNKVTEKGKDVELRCDPISGHTALYWYRQSLGQGLEFLIYFQGNSAPDKSGLPSDRFSAERTGGSVSTLTIQRTQQEDSAVYLCASSPRQGGANVLTFGAGSRLTVL.

In this sample, this clonotype turned up once. The rearrangement joins TRBV20-1 to TRBJ1-6; no reliable D call. From germline, CDR1 is DFQATT and CDR2 SNEGSKA (reference sequence). Trimming cost V 5 bases and J 0 bases, with 11 bases left between them. The CDR3 spans 15 residues. The CDR3 region has the DNA TGCAGTGCTCGGACTGATTCCTCCTATAATTCACCCCTCCACTTT. Amino acid sequence: CSARTDSSYNSPLHF.

This chain joins TRBV20-1 and TRBJ1-1, with a weak D call TRBD1 (5 bases). The V end lost 1 base, the J end lost 0 bases, and 9 bases lay between the germline ends. Looked up from germline, CDR1 is DFQATT and CDR2 is SNEGSKA (reference sequence). This CDR3 is 14 amino acids long. The CDR3 sequence is CSARAEGLNTEAFF. The DNA of the CDR3 is TGCAGTGCTAGAGCCGAGGGACTGAACACTGAAGCTTTCTTT.

V and J are TRBV6-1 and TRBJ2-7, with D maybe TRBD2 (7 bases). This CDR3 is built from 18 residues. Germline-derived CDR1 and CDR2 are MNHNS and SASEGT. V lost 6 bases, J lost 3 bases, and 27 bases lay in between. CDR3: CASRLKGGRVTNYYEQYF. The DNA for the CDR3 is TGTGCCAGCAGGCTCAAGGGGGGGCGAGTGACTAACTACTACGAGCAGTACTTC.

This clonotype was counted many times. Here the CDR3 reads CASSSTGVFYNEQFF. The CDR3 DNA is TGTGCCAGCAGCTCGACAGGGGTGTTCTACAATGAGCAGTTCTTC. The chain joins TRBV12-3 or TRBV12-4 to TRBJ2-1; 8 nucleotides agree with TRBD1. This CDR3 region has 15 residues. V was clipped by 6 bases and J by 3 bases; unmatched bases: 7.

V gene TRBV7-2 combines with J gene TRBJ2-4; 7 bases map to TRBD2. The DNA end lines up better with TRBJ2-5; the J call may be wrong. CDR1 SGHTA and CDR2 FQGNSA come from the germline V gene. CDR3 size: 17 residues. CDR3 in DNA: TGTGCCAGCAGCCCTTCGTCTTCGGCGGGAGCCCGGGAGACCCAGTACTTC. Its translation is CASSPSSSAGARETQYF.

V is TRBV20-1 and J is TRBJ2-1, with D tentatively TRBD1 or TRBD2 (6 bases each). The CDR3 is 14 amino acids. The germline V gene encodes CDR1 DFQATT and CDR2 SNEGSKA (reference sequence). Trimming removed 0 bases at V and 12 bases at J, with 18 bases between. The CDR3 DNA follows: TGCAGTGCTAGAGACCCGGTAGGGGGGATCGGGCAGTTCTTC. It is translated as CSARDPVGGIGQFF.

J is TRBJ1-6 and V is TRBV5-5; D ambiguous. Deletions cut 3 bases from V and 7 bases from J, with 11 bases between. This CDR3 spans 14 amino acids. Germline CDR1 is SGHKS and CDR2 is YYEKEE (reference sequence). The CDR3 sequence is CASSYQLPNSPLHF. The DNA for the CDR3 is TGTGCCAGCAGCTATCAGCTGCCAAATTCACCCCTCCACTTT. Full variable domain (outside the CDR3, taken from reference TRBV5-5 and TRBJ1-6): DAGVTQSPTHLIKTRGQQVTLRCSPISGHKSVSWYQQVLGQGPQFIFQYYEKEERGRGNFPDRFSARQFPNYSSELNVNALLLGDSALYLCASSYQLPNSPLHFGNGTRLTVT.

The J gene is TRBJ2-4, the V gene TRBV4-1; 10 nucleotides agree with TRBD2. The CDR3 covers 13 residues. Germline V gives CDR1 MGHRA, CDR2 YSYEKL. The ends lost 1 base at V and 12 bases at J; junction bases unmatched: 3. In DNA, the CDR3 is TGCGCCAGCAGCCAAGTGCTAGCGGGAGATCAGTACTTC. As protein: CASSQVLAGDQYF.

This clonotype was found a few times. The chain uses TRBV29-1 and TRBJ2-3, with unresolved D. Germline assignment: CDR1 SQVTM and CDR2 ANQGSEA. The CDR3 has 12 residues. V lost 0 bases and J lost 2, with 3 bases in between. CDR3 bases: TGCAGCGTTGAAGATCTCACAGATACGCAGTATTTT. This codes for CSVEDLTDTQYF.

This clonotype was found a few times. V usage is TRBV20-1 and J usage is TRBJ2-5; no firm D call. The germline V gene encodes CDR1 DFQATT and CDR2 SNEGSKA (reference sequence). V lost 3 bases, J lost 4 bases, and 9 bases lay in between. The CDR3 extends over 12 amino acids. This CDR3 is CSASGSAETQYF. CDR3 sequence (DNA): TGCAGTGCTAGTGGCAGCGCAGAGACCCAGTACTTC.

This clonotype was observed a handful of times. The chain joins TRBV2 to TRBJ2-1; weak D call: TRBD1 (6 bases). The CDR3 extends over 15 amino acids. The germline V and J ends were trimmed by 5 bases and 8 bases, with 19 bases remaining between them. Looked up from germline, CDR1 is SNHLY and CDR2 is FYNNEI. The CDR3 DNA is TGTGCCAGCAGTCCTTTCAGGGGAGAATTGGATGAGCAGTTCTTC. It encodes CASSPFRGELDEQFF.

The chain joins TRBV7-2 to TRBJ2-3, with D possibly matching TRBD2 (5 bases). Germline CDR1 reads SGHTA; CDR2 reads FQGNSA. The length of the CDR3 is 12 residues. Trimming stripped 3 bases from V and 11 bases from J, with 12 bases between. As DNA, the CDR3 is TGTGCCAGCAGCTTCCGTCGGGAACTGCAGTATTTT. It translates to CASSFRRELQYF. The whole variable domain, filled in from reference TRBV7-2 and TRBJ2-3, reads GAGVSQSPSNKVTEKGKDVELRCDPISGHTALYWYRQSLGQGLEFLIYFQGNSAPDKSGLPSDRFSAERTGGSVSTLTIQRTQQEDSAVYLCASSFRRELQYFGPGTRLTVL.

Points on this clonotype: A junction boundary mismatches the germline segment, possibly from a read error. The J gene is TRBJ2-7, the V gene TRBV5-5; a weak D match, TRBD1 (5 bases). Germline values: CDR1 SGHKS, CDR2 YYEKEE (reference sequence). The CDR3 totals 15 residues. The DNA for the CDR3 is TGTGCCAGTAGCTTGGCGGCAGGGTGGACCTACGAGCAGTACTTC. This translates into CASSLAAGWTYEQYF.

The rearrangement uses TRBV6-5 and TRBJ2-5; possible D gene TRBD1, 6 bases. This CDR3 is 14 amino acids long. Germline-derived CDR1 and CDR2 are MNHEY and SVGAGI. V lost 5 bases to trimming and J lost 3 bases, with 13 bases between them. This CDR3 is CASSDDRWKETQYF. CDR3 nucleotides: TGTGCCAGCAGTGATGACAGGTGGAAAGAGACCCAGTACTTC.

This clonotype was recorded only once. This chain joins TRBV4-3 and TRBJ2-3; D not certain. CDR1 is LGHNA, CDR2 YSLEER, per germline. The CDR3 totals 15 residues. With 0 bases removed from V and 3 bases from J, the gap between germline ends came to 10 bases. The CDR3 reads CASSQDRAVTDTQYF. CDR3 DNA: TGCGCCAGCAGCCAAGATCGGGCAGTGACAGATACGCAGTATTTT.

V usage is TRBV7-2 and J usage is TRBJ2-7; D is undetermined. This CDR3 contains 13 residues. Germline V lookup: CDR1 SGHTA, CDR2 FQGNSA. Between the trimmed V and J ends, which lost 5 bases and 3 bases, there was a span of 11 bases. The DNA for the CDR3 is TGTGCCAGCAGCCGTCCGGGCCTCTACGAGCAGTACTTC. It specifies CASSRPGLYEQYF.

V and J are TRBV5-5 and TRBJ2-3, with a tentative D call TRBD2 (6 bases). The CDR3 is 12 amino acids. Germline CDR1 SGHKS, CDR2 YYEKEE (reference sequence). V lost 3 bases and J lost 7, with 9 bases in between. CDR3 bases: TGTGCCAGCAGCTCCGGGGGTTATACGCAGTATTTT. It yields the protein CASSSGGYTQYF.

V is TRBV6-6 and J is TRBJ2-7; perhaps TRBD1 as D (5 bases). The germline V and J ends were trimmed by 0 bases and 2 bases, with 8 bases remaining between them. Germline-derived CDR1 and CDR2 are MNHNY and SVGAGI (reference sequence). The CDR3 covers 14 residues. CDR3 protein: CASSYSGETYEQYF. DNA of the CDR3: TGTGCCAGCAGTTACTCAGGGGAAACCTACGAGCAGTACTTC.